This TCR beta chain was profiled in a study of response to subunit inactivated influenza vaccine. Points from the study as a whole: The study's authors posited that every seasonal influenza vaccination enlists few new T cells.

TCRdb processed the RT-PCR reads anew with MiXCR; each CDR3 protein has one entry. This sample has roughly 460,000 distinct CDR3 sequences, with 9.5% to 12% found just once. Worth noting for this clonotype: Its antigen is unknown. A read error is possible here, since a much larger clone lies one base away.

CDR3 length: 14 amino acids. Sequences were derived from PBMCs from blood, sampled 40 to 50 days after vaccination. V and J are TRBV12-3 or TRBV12-4 and TRBJ2-1; 8 bases are shared with TRBD1. The origin of this receptor is a man over 45 who received an inactivated influenza vaccine. The CDR3, as DNA: TGTGACAGCAGGATGACAGGGGCCTACAATGAGCAGTTCTTC. It specifies CDSRMTGAYNEQFF.